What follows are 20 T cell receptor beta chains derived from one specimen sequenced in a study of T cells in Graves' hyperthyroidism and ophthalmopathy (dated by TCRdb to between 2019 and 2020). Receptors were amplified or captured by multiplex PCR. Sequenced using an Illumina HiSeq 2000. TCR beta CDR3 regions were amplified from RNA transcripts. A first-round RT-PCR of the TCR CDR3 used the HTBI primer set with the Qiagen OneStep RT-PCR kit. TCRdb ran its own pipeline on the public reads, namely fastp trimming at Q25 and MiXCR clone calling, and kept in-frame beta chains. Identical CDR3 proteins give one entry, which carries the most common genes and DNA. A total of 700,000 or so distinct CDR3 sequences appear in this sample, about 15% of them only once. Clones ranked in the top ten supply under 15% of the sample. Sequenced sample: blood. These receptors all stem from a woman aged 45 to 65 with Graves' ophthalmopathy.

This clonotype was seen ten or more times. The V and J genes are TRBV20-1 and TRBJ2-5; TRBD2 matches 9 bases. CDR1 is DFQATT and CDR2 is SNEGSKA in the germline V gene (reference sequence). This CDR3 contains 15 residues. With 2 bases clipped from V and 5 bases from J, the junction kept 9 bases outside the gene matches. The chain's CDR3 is CSARTRGRAGETQYF. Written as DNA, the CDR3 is TGCAGTGCTAGAACGCGCGGGAGGGCCGGTGAGACCCAGTACTTC.

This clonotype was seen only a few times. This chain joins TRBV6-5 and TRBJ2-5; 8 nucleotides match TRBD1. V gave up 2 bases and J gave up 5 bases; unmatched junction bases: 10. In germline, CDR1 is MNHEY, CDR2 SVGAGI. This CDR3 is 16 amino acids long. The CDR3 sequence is CASSYDSGRGLETQYF. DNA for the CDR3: TGTGCCAGCAGTTACGATTCGGGCAGGGGGCTTGAGACCCAGTACTTC.

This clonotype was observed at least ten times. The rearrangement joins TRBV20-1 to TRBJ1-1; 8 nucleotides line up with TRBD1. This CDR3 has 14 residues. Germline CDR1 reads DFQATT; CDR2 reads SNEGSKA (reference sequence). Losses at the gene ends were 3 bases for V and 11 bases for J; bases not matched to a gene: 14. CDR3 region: CSARDTRQGLIAFF. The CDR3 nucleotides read TGCAGTGCTAGGGATACTCGACAGGGGTTGATCGCTTTCTTT.

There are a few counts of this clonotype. CDR3 region: CASSYFGDGYTF. The CDR3 nucleotides read TGTGCCAGCAGTTACTTCGGGGACGGCTACACCTTC. This chain connects TRBV6-2 or TRBV6-3 to TRBJ1-2; D may be TRBD1 (5 bases). Germline lookup yields CDR1 MNHEY and CDR2 SVGEGT. This CDR3 region has 12 residues. Trimming pared 1 base from V and 8 bases from J, leaving 8 bases between.

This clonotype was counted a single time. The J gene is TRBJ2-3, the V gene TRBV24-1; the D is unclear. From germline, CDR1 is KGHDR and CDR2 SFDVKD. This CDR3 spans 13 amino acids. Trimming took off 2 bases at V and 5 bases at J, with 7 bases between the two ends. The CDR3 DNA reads TGTGCCACCAGTGATTCCCCGGTAGATACGCAGTATTTT. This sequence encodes CATSDSPVDTQYF.

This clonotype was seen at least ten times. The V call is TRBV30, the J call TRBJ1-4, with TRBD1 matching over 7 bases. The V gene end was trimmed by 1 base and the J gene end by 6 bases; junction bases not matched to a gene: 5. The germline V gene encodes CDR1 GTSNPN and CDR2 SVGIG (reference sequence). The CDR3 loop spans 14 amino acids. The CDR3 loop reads CAWSGGQYHEKLFF. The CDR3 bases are TGTGCCTGGAGTGGGGGACAGTACCATGAAAAACTGTTTTTT.

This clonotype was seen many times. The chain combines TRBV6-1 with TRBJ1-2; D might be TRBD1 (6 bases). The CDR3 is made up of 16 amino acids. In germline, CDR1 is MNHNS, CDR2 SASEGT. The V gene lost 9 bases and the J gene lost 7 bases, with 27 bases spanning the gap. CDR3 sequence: CASETGAGVYLSGYTF. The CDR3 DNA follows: TGTGCCAGTGAAACCGGTGCAGGGGTTTATTTGAGTGGCTACACCTTC.

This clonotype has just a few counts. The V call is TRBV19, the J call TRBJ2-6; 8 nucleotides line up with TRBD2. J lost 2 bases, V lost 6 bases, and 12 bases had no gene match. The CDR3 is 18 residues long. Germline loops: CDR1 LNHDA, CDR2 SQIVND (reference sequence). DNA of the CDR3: TGTGCCAGTAGAACCCGGGGAGCGGGAGCTGCTGGGGCCAACGTCCTGACTTTC. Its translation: CASRTRGAGAAGANVLTF. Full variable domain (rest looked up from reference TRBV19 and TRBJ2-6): DGGITQSPKYLFRKEGQNVTLSCEQNLNHDAMYWYRQDPGQGLRLIYYSQIVNDFQKGDIAEGYSVSREKKESFPLTVTSAQKNPTAFYLCASRTRGAGAAGANVLTFGAGSRLTVL.

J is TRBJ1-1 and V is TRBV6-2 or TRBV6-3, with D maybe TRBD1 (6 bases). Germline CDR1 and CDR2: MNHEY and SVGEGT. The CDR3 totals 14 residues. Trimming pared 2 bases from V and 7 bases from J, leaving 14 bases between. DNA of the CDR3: TGTGCCAGCAGTTACCCCGGACAGAATCTTGAAGCTTTCTTT. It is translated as CASSYPGQNLEAFF.

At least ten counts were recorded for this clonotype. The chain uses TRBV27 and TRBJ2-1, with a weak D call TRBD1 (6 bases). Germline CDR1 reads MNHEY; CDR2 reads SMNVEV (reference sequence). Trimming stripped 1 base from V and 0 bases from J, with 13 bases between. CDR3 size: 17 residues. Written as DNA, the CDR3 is TGTGCCAGCAGTTTATGGTCCACAGGGAGCTCCTACAATGAGCAGTTCTTC. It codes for CASSLWSTGSSYNEQFF.

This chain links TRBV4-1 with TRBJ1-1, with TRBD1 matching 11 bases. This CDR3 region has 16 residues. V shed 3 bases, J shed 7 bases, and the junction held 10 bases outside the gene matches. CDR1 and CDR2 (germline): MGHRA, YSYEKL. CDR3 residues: CASSQANRDRGNEAFF. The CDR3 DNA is TGCGCCAGCAGCCAGGCCAACCGGGACAGGGGGAATGAAGCTTTCTTT.

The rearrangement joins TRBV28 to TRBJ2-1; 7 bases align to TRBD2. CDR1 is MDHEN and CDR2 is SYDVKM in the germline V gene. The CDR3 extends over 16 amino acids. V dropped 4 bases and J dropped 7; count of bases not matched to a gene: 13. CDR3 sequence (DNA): TGTGCCAGCAGTTCGATAGCGGGTTCCGGTCCAAATGAGCAGTTCTTC. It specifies CASSSIAGSGPNEQFF.

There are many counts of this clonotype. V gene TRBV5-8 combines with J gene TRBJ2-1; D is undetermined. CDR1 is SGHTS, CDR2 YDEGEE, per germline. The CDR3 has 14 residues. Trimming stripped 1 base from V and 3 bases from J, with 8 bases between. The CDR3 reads CASSLWILYNEQFF. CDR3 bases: TGTGCCAGCAGCTTGTGGATACTCTACAATGAGCAGTTCTTC.

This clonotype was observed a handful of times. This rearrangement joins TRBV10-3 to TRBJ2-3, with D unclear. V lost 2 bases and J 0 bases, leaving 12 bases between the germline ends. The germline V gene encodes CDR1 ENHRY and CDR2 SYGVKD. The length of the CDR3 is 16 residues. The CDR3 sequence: CAISEKSPTSTDTQYF. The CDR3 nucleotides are TGTGCCATCAGTGAGAAGTCACCTACTAGCACAGATACGCAGTATTTT.

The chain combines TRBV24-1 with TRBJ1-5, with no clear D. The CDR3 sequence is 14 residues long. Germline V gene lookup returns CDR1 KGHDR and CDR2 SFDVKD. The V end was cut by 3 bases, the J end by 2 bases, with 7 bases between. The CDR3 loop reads CATSDARGNQPQHF. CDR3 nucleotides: TGTGCCACCAGTGATGCCAGAGGCAATCAGCCCCAGCATTTT.

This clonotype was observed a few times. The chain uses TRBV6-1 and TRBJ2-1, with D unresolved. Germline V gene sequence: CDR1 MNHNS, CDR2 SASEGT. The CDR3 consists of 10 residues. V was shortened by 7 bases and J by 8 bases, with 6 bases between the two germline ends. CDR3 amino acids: CASIFHEQFF. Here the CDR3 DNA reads TGTGCCAGCATCTTTCATGAGCAGTTCTTC.

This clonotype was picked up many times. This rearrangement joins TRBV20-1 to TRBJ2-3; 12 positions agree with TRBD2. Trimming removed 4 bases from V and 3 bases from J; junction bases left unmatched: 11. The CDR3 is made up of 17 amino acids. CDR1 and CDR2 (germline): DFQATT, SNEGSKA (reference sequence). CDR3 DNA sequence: TGCAGTGCTACCACGATTGGACTAGCGGGATTAACAGATACGCAGTATTTT. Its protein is CSATTIGLAGLTDTQYF.

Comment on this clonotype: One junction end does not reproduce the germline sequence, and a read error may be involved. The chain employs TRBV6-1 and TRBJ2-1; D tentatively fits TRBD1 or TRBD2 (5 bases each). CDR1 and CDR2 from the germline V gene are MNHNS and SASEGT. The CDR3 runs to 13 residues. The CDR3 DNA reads TGTGTCAGCAGCCGGGGCCGATACAATGAGCAGTTCTTC. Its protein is CVSSRGRYNEQFF.

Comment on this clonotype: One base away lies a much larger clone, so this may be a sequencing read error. Written as DNA, the CDR3 is TGCAGTTCGCTGCGGGGCACTAGCACAGATACGCAGTATTTT. Translation: CSSLRGTSTDTQYF. The chain links TRBV20-1 to TRBJ2-3; a weak D match, TRBD2 (6 bases). The CDR3 is 14 amino acids. Germline CDR1 is DFQATT and CDR2 is SNEGSKA (reference sequence). V shed 8 bases and J shed 0 bases, with 15 bases lying between them.

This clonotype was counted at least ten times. CDR3 sequence: CAISESGSNNEQFF. The CDR3 bases are TGTGCCATCAGTGAGTCGGGCAGCAACAATGAGCAGTTCTTC. The rearrangement links TRBV10-3 to TRBJ2-1; no clear D. The length of the CDR3 is 14 residues. Germline CDR1 reads ENHRY; CDR2 reads SYGVKD. Trimming shortened V by 0 bases and J by 5 bases, and 8 bases separated the two germline ends.